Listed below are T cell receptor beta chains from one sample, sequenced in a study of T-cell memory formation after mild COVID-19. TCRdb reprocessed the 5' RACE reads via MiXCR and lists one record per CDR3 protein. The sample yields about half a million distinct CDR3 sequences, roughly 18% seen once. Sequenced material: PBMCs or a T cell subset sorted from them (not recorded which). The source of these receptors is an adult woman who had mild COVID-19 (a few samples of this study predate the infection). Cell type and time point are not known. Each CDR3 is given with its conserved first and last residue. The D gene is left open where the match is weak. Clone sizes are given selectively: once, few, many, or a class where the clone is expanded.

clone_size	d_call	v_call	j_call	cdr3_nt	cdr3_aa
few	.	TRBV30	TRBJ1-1	TGTGCCTGGAGGTTTGCACTGATGAACACTGAAGCTTTCTTT	CAWRFALMNTEAFF
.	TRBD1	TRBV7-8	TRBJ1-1	TGTGCCAGCAGCTTAGAAGGGACAGGGTTGGCTTTCTTT	CASSLEGTGLAFF
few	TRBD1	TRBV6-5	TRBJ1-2	TGTGCCAGCAGCCGCGACAGGGATGGCTACACCTTC	CASSRDRDGYTF
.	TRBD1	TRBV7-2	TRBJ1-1	TGTGCCAGCAGCTTTGGGACAGGGGGCCGCGAAGCTTTCTTT	CASSFGTGGREAFF
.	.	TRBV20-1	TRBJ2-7	TGCAGTGCTAGTGTACTAGCCAGCGAGCAGTACTTC	CSASVLASEQYF
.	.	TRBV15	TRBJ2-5	TGTGCCACCAGCACGTCAATCCGGGAGACCCAGTACTTC	CATSTSIRETQYF
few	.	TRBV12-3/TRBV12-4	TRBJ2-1	TGTGCCAGCAGTTTTTTGGCCCTGGTGGGCAATGAGCAGTTCTTC	CASSFLALVGNEQFF
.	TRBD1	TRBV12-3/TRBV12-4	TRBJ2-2	TGTGCCAGCAGTAGCGGGACAGGGGGGATCATCGGGGAGCTGTTTTTT	CASSSGTGGIIGELFF
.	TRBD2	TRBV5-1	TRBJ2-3	TGCGCCAGCAGCTTTGCTAGCGGCAGCACAGATACGCAGTATTTT	CASSFASGSTDTQYF
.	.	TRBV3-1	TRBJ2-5	TGTGCCAGCAGCCTCAACTCCGCTATCCTAGGGGTAGAAGAGACCCAGTACTTC	CASSLNSAILGVEETQYF
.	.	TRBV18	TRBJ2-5	TGTGCCAGCTCACCACAAAGTTCCCAAGAGACCCAGTACTTC	CASSPQSSQETQYF
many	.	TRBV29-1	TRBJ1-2	TGCAGCGTCCTGATACGGGCCCTGGGAGGTGGCTACACCTTC	CSVLIRALGGGYTF
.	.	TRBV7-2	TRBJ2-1	TGTGCCAGCAGCTTACGGATGAGGAGTAGTGAGCAGTTCTTC	CASSLRMRSSEQFF
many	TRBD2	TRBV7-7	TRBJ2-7	TGTGCTAGCAGCCCGAGACTAGCAAGCGAGCAGTACTTC	CASSPRLASEQYF
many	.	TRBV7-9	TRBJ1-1	TGTGCCAGCAACCTGAACACTGAAGCTTTCTTT	CASNLNTEAFF
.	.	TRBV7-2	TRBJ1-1	TGTGCCAGCAGCCCGCAGGCTGGGGCTTTCTTT	CASSPQAGAFF
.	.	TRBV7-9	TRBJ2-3	TGTGCCAGCAGCTCTGCCCCGGGGGCAGATACGCAGTATTTT	CASSSAPGADTQYF
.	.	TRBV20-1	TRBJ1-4	TGCAGTGCTAGAGATCATCTCCATGTAGGTGAAAAACTGTTTTTT	CSARDHLHVGEKLFF
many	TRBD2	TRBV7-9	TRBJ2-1	TGTGCCAGCAGCTCGGCTAGCGGGAGCCTTAGGTTCTTC	CASSSASGSLRFF
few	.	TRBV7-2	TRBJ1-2	TGTGCCAGCAGCCCTAAGAGTTCATTCGGGGAGCGGCCTTGGGGCTACACCTTC	CASSPKSSFGERPWGYTF
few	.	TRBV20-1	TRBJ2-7	TGCAGTGCTAATCCGGACGGGGACTACGAGCAGTACTTC	CSANPDGDYEQYF
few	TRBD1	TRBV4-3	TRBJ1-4	TGCGCCAGCAGCCAAGGACAGGGGTATGAAAAACTGTTTTTT	CASSQGQGYEKLFF
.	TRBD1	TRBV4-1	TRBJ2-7	TGCGCCAGCAGCCCAGGGACAGGGGGTTTGTACGAGCAGTACTTC	CASSPGTGGLYEQYF
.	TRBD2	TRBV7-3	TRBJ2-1	TGTGCCAGCAGCAAACTAGCGGGCGAGCAGTTCTTC	CASSKLAGEQFF
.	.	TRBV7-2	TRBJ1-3	TGTGCCAGCAGTCGTGGACGGACCTCTGGAAACACCATATATTTT	CASSRGRTSGNTIYF
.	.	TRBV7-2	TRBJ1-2	TGTGCCAGCAGCTTATACACCCGGACTAACTATGGCTACACCTTC	CASSLYTRTNYGYTF
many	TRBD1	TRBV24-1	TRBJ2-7	TGTGCCACCAGCCCCCGGGACAGGGAAAACGAGCAGTACTTC	CATSPRDRENEQYF
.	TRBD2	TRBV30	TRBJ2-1	TGTGCCTGGAGTGTAGGAGCGGGGGGGTTCAATGAGCAGTTCTTC	CAWSVGAGGFNEQFF
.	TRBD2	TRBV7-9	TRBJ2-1	TGTGCCAGCAGCTTAGCTCTAGCGGGAGAGCAGTTCTTC	CASSLALAGEQFF
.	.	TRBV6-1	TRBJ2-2	TGTGCCAGCAGTGGGCAGGGATACGCCACCGGGGAGCTGTTTTTT	CASSGQGYATGELFF
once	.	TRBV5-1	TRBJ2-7	TGCGCCAGCAGCTTGGCCACCGGAGGGGGCGAGGGCGAGCAGTACTTC	CASSLATGGGEGEQYF
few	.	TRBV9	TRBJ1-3	TGTGCCAGCAGCCCCCCTTCAGGGGCTGGAAACACCATATATTTT	CASSPPSGAGNTIYF
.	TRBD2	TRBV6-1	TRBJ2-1	TGTGCCAGCAGTGAAATAGCGGGAGGGCCGGGGGAGCAGTTCTTC	CASSEIAGGPGEQFF
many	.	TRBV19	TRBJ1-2	TGTGCCAGTAGTCCCGCTGGCTATGGCTACACCTTC	CASSPAGYGYTF
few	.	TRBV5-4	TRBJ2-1	TGTGCCAGCAGCTTGGCCGACTACAATGAGCAGTTCTTC	CASSLADYNEQFF